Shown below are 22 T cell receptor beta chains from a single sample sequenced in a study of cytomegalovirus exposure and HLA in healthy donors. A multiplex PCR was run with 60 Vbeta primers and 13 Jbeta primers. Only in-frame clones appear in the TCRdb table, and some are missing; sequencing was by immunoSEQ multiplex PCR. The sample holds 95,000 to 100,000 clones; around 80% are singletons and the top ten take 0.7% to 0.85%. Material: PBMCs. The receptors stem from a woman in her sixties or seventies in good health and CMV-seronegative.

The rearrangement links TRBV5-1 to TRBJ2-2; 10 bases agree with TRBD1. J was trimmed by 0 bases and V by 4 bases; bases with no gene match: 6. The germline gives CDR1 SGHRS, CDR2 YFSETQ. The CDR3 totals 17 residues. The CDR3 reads CASSGGTGAPNTGELFF. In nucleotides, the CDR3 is TGCGCCAGCAGCGGAGGGACAGGGGCTCCGAACACCGGGGAGCTGTTTTTT. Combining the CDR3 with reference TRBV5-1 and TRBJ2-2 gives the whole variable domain KAGVTQTPRYLIKTRGQQVTLSCSPISGHRSVSWYQQTPGQGLQFLFEYFSETQRNKGNFPGRFSGRQFSNSRSEMNVSTLELGDSALYLCASSGGTGAPNTGELFFGEGSRLTVL.

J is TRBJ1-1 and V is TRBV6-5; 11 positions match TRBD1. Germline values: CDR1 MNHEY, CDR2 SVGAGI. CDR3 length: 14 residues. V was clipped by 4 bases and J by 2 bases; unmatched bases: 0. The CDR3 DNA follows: TGTGCCAGCAGTTGGACAGGGGGCAACACTGAAGCTTTCTTT. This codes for CASSWTGGNTEAFF.

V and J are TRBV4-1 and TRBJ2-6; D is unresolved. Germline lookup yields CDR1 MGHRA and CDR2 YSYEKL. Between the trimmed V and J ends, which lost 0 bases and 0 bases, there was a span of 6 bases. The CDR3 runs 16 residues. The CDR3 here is CASSQEISSGANVLTF. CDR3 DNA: TGCGCCAGCAGCCAAGAAATCAGCTCTGGGGCCAACGTCCTGACTTTC.

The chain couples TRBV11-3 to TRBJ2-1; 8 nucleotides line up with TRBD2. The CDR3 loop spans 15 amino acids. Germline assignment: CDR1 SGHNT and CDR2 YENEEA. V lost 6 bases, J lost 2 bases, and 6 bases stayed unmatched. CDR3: CASSRRGGTYNEQFF. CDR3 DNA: TGTGCCAGCAGTCGTCGCGGGGGGACCTACAATGAGCAGTTCTTC.

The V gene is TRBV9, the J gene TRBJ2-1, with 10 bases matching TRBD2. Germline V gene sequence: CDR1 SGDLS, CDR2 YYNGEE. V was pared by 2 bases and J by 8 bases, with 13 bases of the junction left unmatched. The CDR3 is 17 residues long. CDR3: CASSVWGTSATRDEQFF. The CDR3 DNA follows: TGTGCCAGCAGCGTCTGGGGGACTAGCGCTACCAGAGATGAGCAGTTCTTC.

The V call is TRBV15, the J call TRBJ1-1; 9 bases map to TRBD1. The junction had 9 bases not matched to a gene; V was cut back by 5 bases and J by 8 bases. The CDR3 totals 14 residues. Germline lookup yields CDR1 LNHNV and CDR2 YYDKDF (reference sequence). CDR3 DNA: TGTGCCACCAGCTTCGACCCAGGACAGGGGGAAGCTTTCTTT. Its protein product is CATSFDPGQGEAFF. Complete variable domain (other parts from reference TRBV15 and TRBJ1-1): DAMVIQNPRYQVTQFGKPVTLSCSQTLNHNVMYWYQQKSSQAPKLLFHYYDKDFNNEADTPDNFQSRRPNTSFCFLDIRSPGLGDTAMYLCATSFDPGQGEAFFGQGTRLTVV.

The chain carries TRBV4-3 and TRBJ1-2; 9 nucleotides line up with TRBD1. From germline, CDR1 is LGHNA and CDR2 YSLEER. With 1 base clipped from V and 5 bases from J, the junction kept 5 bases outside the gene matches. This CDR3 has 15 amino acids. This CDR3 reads CASSQAGTGNYGYTF. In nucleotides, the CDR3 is TGCGCCAGCAGCCAAGCCGGGACAGGGAATTATGGCTACACCTTC.

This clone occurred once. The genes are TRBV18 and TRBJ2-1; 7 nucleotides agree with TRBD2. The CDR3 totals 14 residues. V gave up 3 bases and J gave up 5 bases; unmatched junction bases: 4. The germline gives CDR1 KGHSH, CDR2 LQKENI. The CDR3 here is CASSPSSGDNEQFF. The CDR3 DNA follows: TGTGCCAGCTCACCGTCTAGCGGAGACAATGAGCAGTTCTTC.

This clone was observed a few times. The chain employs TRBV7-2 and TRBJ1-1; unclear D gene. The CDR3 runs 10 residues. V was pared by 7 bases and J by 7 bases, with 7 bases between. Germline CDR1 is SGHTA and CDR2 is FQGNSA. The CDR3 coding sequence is TGTGCCAGCACAGGAATTGAAGCTTTCTTT. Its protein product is CASTGIEAFF.

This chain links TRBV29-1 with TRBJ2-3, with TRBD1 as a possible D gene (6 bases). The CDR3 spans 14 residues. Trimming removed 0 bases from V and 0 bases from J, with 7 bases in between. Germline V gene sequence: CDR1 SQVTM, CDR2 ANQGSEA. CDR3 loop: CSVEEGHSTDTQYF. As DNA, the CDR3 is TGCAGCGTTGAAGAGGGACACAGCACAGATACGCAGTATTTT.

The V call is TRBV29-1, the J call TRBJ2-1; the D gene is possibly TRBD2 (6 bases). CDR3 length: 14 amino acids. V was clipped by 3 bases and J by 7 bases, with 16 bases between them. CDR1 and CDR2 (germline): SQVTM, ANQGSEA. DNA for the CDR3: TGCAGCGTTGAGGGGTCAGGGAGGTTGAATGAGCAGTTCTTC. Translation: CSVEGSGRLNEQFF.

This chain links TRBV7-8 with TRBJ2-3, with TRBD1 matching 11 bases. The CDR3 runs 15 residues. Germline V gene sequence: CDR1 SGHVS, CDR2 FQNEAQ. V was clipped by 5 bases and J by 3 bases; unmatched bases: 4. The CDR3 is CASSPRDRGTDTQYF. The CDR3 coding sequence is TGTGCCAGCAGCCCGAGGGACAGGGGGACAGATACGCAGTATTTT.

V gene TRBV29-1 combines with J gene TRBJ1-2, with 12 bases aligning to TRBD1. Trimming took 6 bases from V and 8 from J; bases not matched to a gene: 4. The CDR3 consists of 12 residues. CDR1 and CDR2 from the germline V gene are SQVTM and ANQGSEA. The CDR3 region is CSVGTGGGGYTF. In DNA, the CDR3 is TGCAGCGTCGGGACAGGGGGCGGAGGCTACACCTTC.

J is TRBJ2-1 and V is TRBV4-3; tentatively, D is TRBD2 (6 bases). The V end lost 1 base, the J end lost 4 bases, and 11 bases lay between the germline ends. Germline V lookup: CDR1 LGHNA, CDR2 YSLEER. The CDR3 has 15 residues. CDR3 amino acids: CASSQGVAAYNEQFF. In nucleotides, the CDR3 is TGCGCCAGCAGCCAAGGGGTAGCGGCTTACAATGAGCAGTTCTTC.

CDR3 protein: CASSVAWDGSSYEQYF. CDR3 DNA: TGTGCCAGCAGCGTCGCGTGGGATGGGAGCTCCTACGAGCAGTACTTC. This chain links TRBV9 with TRBJ2-5, with D perhaps matching TRBD2 (5 bases). The better agreement between TRBJ2-7 and the DNA end casts doubt on the J call. This CDR3 comprises 16 residues. Germline values: CDR1 SGDLS, CDR2 YYNGEE.

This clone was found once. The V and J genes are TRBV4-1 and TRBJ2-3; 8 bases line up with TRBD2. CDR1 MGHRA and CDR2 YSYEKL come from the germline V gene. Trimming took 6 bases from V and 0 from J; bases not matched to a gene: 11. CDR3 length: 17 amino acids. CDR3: CASSGAGAGESTDTQYF. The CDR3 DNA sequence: TGCGCCAGCAGTGGGGCGGGAGCGGGAGAAAGCACAGATACGCAGTATTTT.

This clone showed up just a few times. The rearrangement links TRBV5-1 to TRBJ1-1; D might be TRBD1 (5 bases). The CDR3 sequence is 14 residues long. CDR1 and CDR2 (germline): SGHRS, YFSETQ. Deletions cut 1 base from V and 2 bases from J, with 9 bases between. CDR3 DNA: TGCGCCAGCAGCTTGACAAGGGGAAACACTGAAGCTTTCTTT. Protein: CASSLTRGNTEAFF.

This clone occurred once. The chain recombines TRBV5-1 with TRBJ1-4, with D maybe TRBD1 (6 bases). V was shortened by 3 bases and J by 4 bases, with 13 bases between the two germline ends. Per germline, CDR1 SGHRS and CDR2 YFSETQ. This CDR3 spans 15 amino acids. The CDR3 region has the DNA TGCGCCAGCAGCTCCGCCAGGGGAATTAATGAAAAACTGTTTTTT. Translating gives CASSSARGINEKLFF.

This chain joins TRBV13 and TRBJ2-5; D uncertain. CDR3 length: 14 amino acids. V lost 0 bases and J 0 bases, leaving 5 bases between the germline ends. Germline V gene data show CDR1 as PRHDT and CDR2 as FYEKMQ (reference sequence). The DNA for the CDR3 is TGTGCCAGCAGCTTAGGGGCCGACCAAGAGACCCAGTACTTC. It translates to CASSLGADQETQYF. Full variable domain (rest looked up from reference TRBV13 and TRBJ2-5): AAGVIQSPRHLIKEKRETATLKCYPIPRHDTVYWYQQGPGQDPQFLISFYEKMQSDKGSIPDRFSAQQFSDYHSELNMSSLELGDSALYFCASSLGADQETQYFGPGTRLLVL.

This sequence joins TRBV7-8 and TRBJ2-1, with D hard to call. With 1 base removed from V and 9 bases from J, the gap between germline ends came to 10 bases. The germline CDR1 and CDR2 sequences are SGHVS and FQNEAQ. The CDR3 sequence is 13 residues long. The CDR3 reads CASSLVSLGEQFF. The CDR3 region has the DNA TGTGCCAGCAGCTTAGTCTCGCTAGGTGAGCAGTTCTTC.

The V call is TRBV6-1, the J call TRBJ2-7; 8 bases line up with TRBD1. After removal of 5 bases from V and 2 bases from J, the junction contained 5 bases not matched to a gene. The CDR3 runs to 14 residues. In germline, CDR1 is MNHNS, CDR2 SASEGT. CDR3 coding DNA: TGTGCCAGCAGTACGGACAGGGCGACCTACGAGCAGTACTTC. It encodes CASSTDRATYEQYF.

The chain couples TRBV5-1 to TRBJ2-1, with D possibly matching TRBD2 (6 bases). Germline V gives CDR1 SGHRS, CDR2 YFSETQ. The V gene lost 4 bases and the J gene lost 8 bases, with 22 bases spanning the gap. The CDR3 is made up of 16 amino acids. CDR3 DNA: TGCGCCAGCAGCGCCGGAGGGACTTCGGGTCGATATGAGCAGTTCTTC. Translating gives CASSAGGTSGRYEQFF.